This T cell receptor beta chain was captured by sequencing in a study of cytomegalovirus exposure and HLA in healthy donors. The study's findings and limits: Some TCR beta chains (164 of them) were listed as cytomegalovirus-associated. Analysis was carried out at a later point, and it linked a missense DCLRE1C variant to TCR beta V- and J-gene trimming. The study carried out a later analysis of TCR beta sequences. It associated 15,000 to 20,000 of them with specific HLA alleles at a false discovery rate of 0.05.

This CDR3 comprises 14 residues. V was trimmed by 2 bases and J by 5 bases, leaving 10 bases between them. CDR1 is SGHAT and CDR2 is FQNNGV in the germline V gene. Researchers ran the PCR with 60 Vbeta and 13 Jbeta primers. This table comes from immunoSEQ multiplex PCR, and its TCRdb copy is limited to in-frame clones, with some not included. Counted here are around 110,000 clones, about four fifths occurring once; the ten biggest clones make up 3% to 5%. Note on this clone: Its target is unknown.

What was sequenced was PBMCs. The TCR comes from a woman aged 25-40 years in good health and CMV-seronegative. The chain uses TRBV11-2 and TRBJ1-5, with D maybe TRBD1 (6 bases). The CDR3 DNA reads TGTGCCAGCAGCTTATCCTCAGGGGATCAGCCCCAGCATTTT. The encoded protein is CASSLSSGDQPQHF.